This T cell receptor (beta chain) was recorded in a study of T cell repertoires in cytomegalovirus infection. This clonotype was found many times. MiXCR, run by TCRdb on the reads, gives a single entry per CDR3 protein. The data hold hundreds of thousands of distinct CDR3 sequences, with approximately 24% observed a single time. Germline V CDR1 and CDR2: SGHVS, FNYEAQ. This CDR3 is built from 15 residues. With V trimmed by 5 bases and J by 1 base, 5 bases remained unmatched. The sequence came from a human donor in good health (CMV status not recorded). Some clones in this sample may be carry-over from other donors' samples. The sequenced material came from CD8+ T cells from PBMCs. The rearrangement joins TRBV7-6 to TRBJ2-3; 8 bases match TRBD1. In DNA form, the CDR3 reads TGTGCCAGCAGCCAAGGGACAGGACGCACAGATACGCAGTATTTT. The encoded protein is CASSQGTGRTDTQYF.